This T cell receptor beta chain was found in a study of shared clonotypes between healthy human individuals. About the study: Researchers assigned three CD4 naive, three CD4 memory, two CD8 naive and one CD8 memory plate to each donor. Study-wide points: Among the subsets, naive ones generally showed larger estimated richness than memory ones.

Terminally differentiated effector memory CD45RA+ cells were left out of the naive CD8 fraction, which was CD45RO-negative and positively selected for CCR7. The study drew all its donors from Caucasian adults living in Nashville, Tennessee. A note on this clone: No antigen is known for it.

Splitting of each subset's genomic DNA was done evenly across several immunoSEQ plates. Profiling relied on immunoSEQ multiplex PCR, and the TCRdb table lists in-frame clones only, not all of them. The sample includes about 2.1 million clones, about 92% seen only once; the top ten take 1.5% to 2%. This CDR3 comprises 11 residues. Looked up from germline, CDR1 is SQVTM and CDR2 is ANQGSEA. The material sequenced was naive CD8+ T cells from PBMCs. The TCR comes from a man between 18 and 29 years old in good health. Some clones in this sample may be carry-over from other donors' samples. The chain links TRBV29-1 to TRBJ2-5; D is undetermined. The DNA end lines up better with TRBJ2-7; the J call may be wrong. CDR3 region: CSVMVAYEQYF. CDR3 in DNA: TGCAGCGTTATGGTAGCCTACGAGCAGTACTTC.